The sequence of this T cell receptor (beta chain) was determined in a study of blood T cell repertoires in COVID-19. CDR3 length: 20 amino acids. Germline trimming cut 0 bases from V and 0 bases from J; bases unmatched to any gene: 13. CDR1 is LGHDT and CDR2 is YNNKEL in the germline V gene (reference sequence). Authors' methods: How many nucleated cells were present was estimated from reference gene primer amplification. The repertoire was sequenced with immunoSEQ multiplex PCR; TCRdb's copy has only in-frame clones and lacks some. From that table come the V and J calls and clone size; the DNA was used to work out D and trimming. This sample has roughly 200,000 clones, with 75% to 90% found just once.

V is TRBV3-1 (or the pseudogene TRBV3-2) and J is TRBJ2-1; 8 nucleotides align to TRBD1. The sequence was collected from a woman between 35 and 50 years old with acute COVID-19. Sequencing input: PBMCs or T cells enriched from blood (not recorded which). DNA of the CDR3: TGTGCCAGCAGCCAAGATAGGGGGACAGGCGGGCGCGGCTCCTACAATGAGCAGTTCTTC. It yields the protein CASSQDRGTGGRGSYNEQFF.